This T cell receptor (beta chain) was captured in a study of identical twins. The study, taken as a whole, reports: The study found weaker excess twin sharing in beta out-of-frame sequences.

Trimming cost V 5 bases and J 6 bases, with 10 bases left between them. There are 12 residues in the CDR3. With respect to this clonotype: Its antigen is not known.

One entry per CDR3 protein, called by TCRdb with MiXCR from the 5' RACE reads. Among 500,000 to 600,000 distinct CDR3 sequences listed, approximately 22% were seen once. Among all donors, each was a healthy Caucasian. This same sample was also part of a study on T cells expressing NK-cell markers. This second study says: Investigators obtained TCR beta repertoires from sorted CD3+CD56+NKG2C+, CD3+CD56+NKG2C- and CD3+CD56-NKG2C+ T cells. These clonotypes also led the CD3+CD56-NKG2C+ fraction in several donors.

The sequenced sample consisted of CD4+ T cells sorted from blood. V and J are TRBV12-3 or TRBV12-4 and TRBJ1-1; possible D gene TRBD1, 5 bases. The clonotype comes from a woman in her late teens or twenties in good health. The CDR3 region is CASSKVGPEAFF. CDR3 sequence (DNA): TGTGCCAGCAGTAAGGTGGGGCCTGAAGCTTTCTTT.